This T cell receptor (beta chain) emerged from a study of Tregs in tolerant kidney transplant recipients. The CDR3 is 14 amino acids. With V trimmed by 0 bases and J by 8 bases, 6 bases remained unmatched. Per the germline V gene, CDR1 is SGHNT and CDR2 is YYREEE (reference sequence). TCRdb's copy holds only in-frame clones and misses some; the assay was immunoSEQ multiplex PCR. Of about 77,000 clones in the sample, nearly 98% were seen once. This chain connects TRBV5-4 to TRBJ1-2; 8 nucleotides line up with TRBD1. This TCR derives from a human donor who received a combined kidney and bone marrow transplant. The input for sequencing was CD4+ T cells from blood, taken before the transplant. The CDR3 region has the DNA TGTGCCAGCAGCTTGGCCCCGACAGGGGAAGGCTACACCTTC. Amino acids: CASSLAPTGEGYTF.